Presented here are 20 T cell receptor beta chains from one specimen sequenced in a study of blood T cell repertoires in COVID-19. Measured with immunoSEQ multiplex PCR; TCRdb has only the in-frame clones, and not every one. The repertoire holds fewer than 350,000 clones, with approximately 89% as singletons. Sequenced: peripheral blood. The receptors originated from a woman aged 50 to 60 who had recovered from COVID-19.

The chain has TRBV5-6 and TRBJ1-2; 9 bases line up with TRBD1. Germline-derived CDR1 and CDR2 are SGHDT and YYEEEE. Germline trimming cut 2 bases from V and 6 bases from J; bases unmatched to any gene: 2. CDR3 size: 13 residues. Here the CDR3 DNA reads TGTGCCAGCAGCTTTAGACAGGGGGATGGCTACACCTTC. Amino acids: CASSFRQGDGYTF.

The chain has TRBV6-5 and TRBJ2-1, with D tentatively TRBD2 (6 bases). The CDR3 has 15 residues. Germline lookup yields CDR1 MNHEY and CDR2 SVGAGI. V shed 7 bases and J shed 3 bases, with 16 bases lying between them. The CDR3: CASTERGSIYNEQFF. The CDR3 DNA sequence: TGTGCCAGCACCGAACGGGGGTCAATCTACAATGAGCAGTTCTTC.

The chain carries TRBV19 and TRBJ2-7; 7 nucleotides line up with TRBD2. The germline gives CDR1 LNHDA, CDR2 SQIVND (reference sequence). V was clipped by 6 bases and J by 2 bases; unmatched bases: 13. This CDR3 region has 16 residues. CDR3 DNA: TGTGCCAGTAGCCAATTGGGGGGACTACAACCCTACGAGCAGTACTTC. It yields the protein CASSQLGGLQPYEQYF.

The V gene is TRBV6-1, the J gene TRBJ2-7; 7 bases match TRBD1. V shed 4 bases, J shed 10 bases, and the junction held 22 bases outside the gene matches. The CDR3 contains 17 residues. The germline V gene encodes CDR1 MNHNS and CDR2 SASEGT. CDR3 amino acids: CASSALDQGVSKIPQYF. CDR3 in DNA: TGTGCCAGCAGTGCCCTAGACCAGGGGGTTTCCAAAATCCCCCAGTACTTC.

The chain joins TRBV6-5 to TRBJ1-2, with a possible D match to TRBD1 (6 bases). V was clipped by 4 bases and J by 4 bases, with 13 bases between them. The CDR3 runs 14 residues. The germline V gene has CDR1 MNHEY and CDR2 SVGAGI. Here the CDR3 reads CASSSAIRGYGYTF. CDR3 in DNA: TGTGCCAGCAGTTCGGCCATCAGGGGCTATGGCTACACCTTC.

V is TRBV7-2 and J is TRBJ1-6, with D possibly matching TRBD1 (5 bases). This CDR3 has 15 amino acids. V lost 2 bases to trimming and J lost 7 bases, with 12 bases between them. Looked up from germline, CDR1 is SGHTA and CDR2 is FQGNSA. CDR3 loop: CASSLFRVENSPLHF. CDR3 nucleotides: TGTGCCAGCAGCTTATTCAGGGTAGAAAATTCACCCCTCCACTTT.

The chain has TRBV25-1 and TRBJ1-2; maybe TRBD1 (5 bases). Germline V CDR1 and CDR2: MGHDK, SYGVNS. This CDR3 has 14 residues. Trimming cost V 2 bases and J 5 bases, with 12 bases left between them. The CDR3 DNA sequence: TGTGCCAGCAGTGAAGCGGGGGACCTATATGGCTACACCTTC. Encoded protein: CASSEAGDLYGYTF.

This clone was seen only once. This chain connects TRBV11-3 to TRBJ1-1; D perhaps matches TRBD1 (5 bases). CDR1 and CDR2 (germline): SGHNT, YENEEA. V shed 5 bases and J shed 1 base, with 17 bases lying between them. The CDR3 covers 16 residues. The chain's CDR3 is CASSPGVGLRNTEAFF. CDR3 nucleotides: TGTGCCAGCAGCCCGGGGGTCGGCCTGAGGAACACTGAAGCTTTCTTT.

The V call is TRBV28, the J call TRBJ1-1; D might be TRBD1 (5 bases). In germline, CDR1 is MDHEN, CDR2 SYDVKM. Between the trimmed V and J ends, which lost 4 bases and 1 base, there was a span of 10 bases. The CDR3 length is 14 residues. The CDR3 nucleotides are TGTGCCAGCAGTTCCCCCCAGGGGAACACTGAAGCTTTCTTT. This codes for CASSSPQGNTEAFF.

The chain carries TRBV27 and TRBJ2-5; D is perhaps TRBD2 (5 bases). The germline V and J ends were trimmed by 5 bases and 5 bases, with 18 bases remaining between them. The CDR3 is made up of 15 amino acids. CDR1 is MNHEY, CDR2 SMNVEV, per germline (reference sequence). CDR3 region: CASSPRVGARETQYF. The DNA of the CDR3 is TGTGCCAGCAGTCCGAGGGTGGGAGCCCGGGAGACCCAGTACTTC.

V and J are TRBV19 and TRBJ2-7, with 9 nucleotides matching TRBD1. This CDR3 is built from 14 residues. Germline CDR1 and CDR2: LNHDA and SQIVND (reference sequence). J was trimmed by 3 bases and V by 6 bases; bases with no gene match: 6. This CDR3 is CASRPGTGLYEQYF. Here the CDR3 DNA reads TGTGCCAGTAGACCCGGGACAGGGCTCTACGAGCAGTACTTC.

The chain is built from TRBV29-1 and TRBJ2-7; a possible D gene is TRBD1 (6 bases). CDR1 and CDR2 from the germline V gene are SQVTM and ANQGSEA. The CDR3 consists of 13 residues. Between the trimmed V and J ends, which lost 0 bases and 7 bases, there was a span of 13 bases. In nucleotides, the CDR3 is TGCAGCGTTGAAGAGAACAGGGCAGGGGAGCAGTACTTC. Translation gives CSVEENRAGEQYF.

This sequence joins TRBV27 and TRBJ1-1, with D uncertain. V was cut by 5 bases and J by 7 bases, with 14 bases left in between. The germline V gene has CDR1 MNHEY and CDR2 SMNVEV (reference sequence). The CDR3 runs 13 residues. The CDR3 reads CASSPAWSGEAFF. The CDR3 coding sequence is TGTGCCAGCAGTCCCGCGTGGTCGGGTGAAGCTTTCTTT.

The chain uses TRBV6-1 and TRBJ1-1, with D perhaps matching TRBD1 (5 bases). This CDR3 comprises 17 residues. The germline V and J ends were trimmed by 4 bases and 4 bases, with 22 bases remaining between them. Germline CDR1 MNHNS, CDR2 SASEGT. DNA of the CDR3: TGTGCCAGCAGTGCCCAACCAGGAGGGACCTGGGGCACTGAAGCTTTCTTT. Translated: CASSAQPGGTWGTEAFF.

Only a few counts were recorded for this clone. V usage is TRBV7-8 and J usage is TRBJ2-1; D is perhaps TRBD1 (5 bases). V lost 1 base and J 9 bases, leaving 10 bases between the germline ends. Looked up from germline, CDR1 is SGHVS and CDR2 is FQNEAQ. The CDR3 extends over 13 amino acids. CDR3 residues: CASSLGRVGEQFF. The CDR3, as DNA: TGTGCCAGCAGCTTAGGCAGGGTGGGTGAGCAGTTCTTC.

This chain uses TRBV6-4 with TRBJ1-6; the D is unclear. The germline V gene has CDR1 MRHNA and CDR2 SNTAGT. The CDR3 has 13 amino acids. V dropped 4 bases and J dropped 6 bases, with 7 bases sitting between them. This CDR3 is CASSGELNSPLHF. CDR3 coding DNA: TGTGCCAGCAGTGGGGAGCTTAATTCACCCCTCCACTTT.

The chain employs TRBV27 and TRBJ1-1; TRBD1 might be the D (6 bases). CDR1 and CDR2 (germline): MNHEY, SMNVEV (reference sequence). V was trimmed by 3 bases and J by 1 base, leaving 9 bases between them. CDR3 length: 14 residues. The CDR3: CASSFRTANTEAFF. CDR3 DNA: TGTGCCAGCAGTTTCCGGACAGCGAACACTGAAGCTTTCTTT.

The genes are TRBV28 and TRBJ1-1, with D perhaps TRBD1 (5 bases). CDR1 MDHEN and CDR2 SYDVKM come from the germline V gene. V dropped 10 bases and J dropped 9 bases, with 15 bases sitting between them. The CDR3 totals 11 residues. CDR3 sequence reads: CATEGRVQAFF. The CDR3 nucleotides read TGTGCCACTGAGGGGAGGGTCCAAGCTTTCTTT. Drawing the rest from reference TRBV28 and TRBJ1-1, the complete variable domain is DVKVTQSSRYLVKRTGEKVFLECVQDMDHENMFWYRQDPGLGLRLIYFSYDVKMKEKGDIPEGYSVSREKKERFSLILESASTNQTSMYLCATEGRVQAFFGQGTRLTVV.

On this clone: A much more abundant neighbour one base away suggests this may be a read error. V is TRBV9 and J is TRBJ2-7; TRBD1 agrees at 7 bases. The CDR3 spans 14 residues. Germline V gene sequence: CDR1 SGDLS, CDR2 YYNGEE. V was pared by 4 bases and J by 0 bases, with 4 bases of the junction left unmatched. CDR3 amino acids: CASSFRDSSYEQYF. The DNA for the CDR3 is TGTGCCAGCAGCTTCCGGGACAGCTCCTACGAGCAGTACTTC. The full variable domain, its missing parts supplied by reference TRBV9 and TRBJ2-7, is DSGVTQTPKHLITATGQRVTLRCSPRSGDLSVYWYQQSLDQGLQFLIQYYNGEERAKGNILERFSAQQFPDLHSELNLSSLELGDSALYFCASSFRDSSYEQYFGPGTRLTVT.

The V gene is TRBV2, the J gene TRBJ1-6; a possible D gene is TRBD1 (5 bases). Trimming pared 2 bases from V and 10 bases from J, leaving 12 bases between. Germline CDR1 reads SNHLY; CDR2 reads FYNNEI. This CDR3 is 14 amino acids long. CDR3 residues: CASSERGSGSPLHF. The DNA of the CDR3 is TGTGCCAGCAGTGAACGGGGGTCAGGCTCACCCCTCCACTTT.